This T cell receptor (beta chain) is drawn from a study of long-term antiretroviral therapy in people with HIV. The immunoSEQ assay was v3.0, run at survey level. The data were produced by immunoSEQ multiplex PCR, yet TCRdb's version contains in-frame clones alone and is incomplete. The data contain roughly 37,000 clones, more than 80% of them singletons. Among participants with HIV, every one received treatment in the United States. This receptor was obtained from a man aged 25-40 years with HIV. The specimen comprised unsorted PBMCs, sampled 3.4 years after starting antiretroviral therapy.

CDR3 in DNA: TGTGCCAGCAGTTACTCGGGGGACCACTACGAGCAGTACTTC. Translating gives CASSYSGDHYEQYF. The gene calls are TRBV6-6 and TRBJ2-7, with D perhaps given as TRBD1 or TRBD2 (5 bases each). Trimming shortened V by 0 bases and J by 3 bases, and 9 bases separated the two germline ends. The germline V gene encodes CDR1 MNHNY and CDR2 SVGAGI (reference sequence). The CDR3 spans 14 residues.